This T cell receptor beta chain was found in a study of blood T cell repertoires in COVID-19. Across the study: The United States, Italy and Spain provided the acute and convalescent COVID-19 samples. The cDNA or gDNA used as material had been derived from T cells, B-cell-depleted T cells, or PBMCs.

Germline assignment: CDR1 MNHEY and CDR2 SVGEGT. Trimming took 6 bases from V and 8 from J, leaving 17 bases between them. CDR3 length: 14 residues. In the authors' methods: Reference gene primer amplification gave nucleated cell count estimates. Sequencing was performed with immunoSEQ multiplex PCR; in TCRdb, only in-frame clones are kept and a portion is missing. V and J calls and clone size follow that table, whereas D and trimming were derived from the DNA. The sample comprises about 260,000 clones, 80% to 90% of which are singletons, and around 4% rests with the top ten. V and J are TRBV6-2 or TRBV6-3 and TRBJ1-5; the D gene is possibly TRBD1 (5 bases). This TCR was sampled from a man aged 60-69 years with acute or convalescent COVID-19. The sample taken for sequencing was peripheral blood. CDR3 residues: CASSPAWGREPQHF. The CDR3 DNA follows: TGTGCCAGCAGCCCGGCATGGGGGAGGGAGCCCCAGCATTTT.